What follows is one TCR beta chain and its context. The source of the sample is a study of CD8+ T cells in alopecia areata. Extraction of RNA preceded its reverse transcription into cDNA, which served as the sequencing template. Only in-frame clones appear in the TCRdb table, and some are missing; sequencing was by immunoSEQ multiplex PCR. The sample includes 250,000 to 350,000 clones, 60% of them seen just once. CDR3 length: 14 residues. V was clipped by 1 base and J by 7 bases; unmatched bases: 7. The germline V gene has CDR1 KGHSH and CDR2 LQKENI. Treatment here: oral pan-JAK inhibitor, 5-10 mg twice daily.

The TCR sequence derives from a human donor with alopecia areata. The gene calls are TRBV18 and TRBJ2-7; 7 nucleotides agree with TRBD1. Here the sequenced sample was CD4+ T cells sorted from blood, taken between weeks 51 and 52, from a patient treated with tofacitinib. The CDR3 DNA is TGTGCCAGCTCACCACTCGACACCAGGGGGGAGCAGTACTTC. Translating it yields CASSPLDTRGEQYF.